Described below is a single T cell receptor (beta chain) sequence and its context. Its antigen is not identified. Germline CDR1 MNHNS, CDR2 SASEGT. V was clipped by 6 bases and J by 3 bases, with 11 bases between them. The CDR3 spans 13 residues. This sample is part of a study of OX40 agonist ivuxolimab in advanced cancers. Study as a whole: Ivuxolimab, an agonistic anti-OX40 (CD134) antibody, was given to patients.

Autoimmune disease history or systemic immunosuppression was exclusionary. Study-wide findings and caveats: Blood T cells, both CD4+ and CD8+, expanded clonally by week 6 at 0.1 to 3.0 mg/kg.

The protocol was immunoSEQ multiplex PCR, while the TCRdb copy is restricted to in-frame clones and leaves out a portion. The data show 35,000 to 45,000 clones, with about three quarters seen just once and around 25% held by the top ten. Sequenced here: CD4+ or CD8+ T cells sorted from blood, sampled in a trial of the OX40 agonist ivuxolimab. The chain carries TRBV6-1 and TRBJ1-1, with D possibly being TRBD1 (5 bases). This sequence originates from an adult with an advanced solid tumor such as melanoma, head and neck, liver or kidney cancer. The CDR3 loop is CASRFGGDTEAFF. Here the CDR3 DNA reads TGTGCCAGCAGATTCGGGGGGGACACTGAAGCTTTCTTT.